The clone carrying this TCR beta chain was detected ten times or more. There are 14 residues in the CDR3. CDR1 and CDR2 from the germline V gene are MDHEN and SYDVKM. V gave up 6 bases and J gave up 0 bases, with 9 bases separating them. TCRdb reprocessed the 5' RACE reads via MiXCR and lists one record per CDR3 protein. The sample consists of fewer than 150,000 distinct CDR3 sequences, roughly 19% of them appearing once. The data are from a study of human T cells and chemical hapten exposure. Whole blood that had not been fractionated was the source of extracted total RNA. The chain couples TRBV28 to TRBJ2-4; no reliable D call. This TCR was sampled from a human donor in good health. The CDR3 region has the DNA TGTGCCAGCAGCTGGAGTATAGCCAAAAACATTCAGTACTTC. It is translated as CASSWSIAKNIQYF. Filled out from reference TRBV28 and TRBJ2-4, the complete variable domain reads DVKVTQSSRYLVKRTGEKVFLECVQDMDHENMFWYRQDPGLGLRLIYFSYDVKMKEKGDIPEGYSVSREKKERFSLILESASTNQTSMYLCASSWSIAKNIQYFGAGTRLSVL.